This TCR beta chain comes out of a study of cytomegalovirus exposure and HLA in healthy donors (dated by TCRdb to 2016 to 2017). Some background on the complete study: In an earlier analysis of around 540 of the donors, under 300 Gb of sequence data and 90 million to 120 million unique TCR beta sequences from about 190 million T cells were reported. The T cell repertoires of 550 to 850 subjects were profiled by immunosequencing and related to cytomegalovirus serostatus. A later genetic analysis took genome-wide SNP genotypes for 398 of the 666 donors and used that subset as a discovery cohort. An earlier analysis of some 500 of the donors applied high-throughput TCR beta sequencing to assess whether each TCR beta V gene segment acted as functional or pseudogenic. Among some 400 genotyped donors of the cohort, an average of around 250,000 unique TCR beta nucleotide sequences was sequenced per donor, of which approximately 18% were non-productive. Roughly 300 gigabases of sequencing data and some 85 million unique TCR sequences were included in an early release covering over 600 HLA-typed donors. Donor age, sex, ethnicity and CMV serostatus were compiled alongside the repertoire data. Besides the first cohort of hundreds of subjects, a separate validation cohort made up of over a hundred different subjects was used. A later analysis re-examined previously published TCR beta repertoires from about 700 donors and added high-resolution HLA genotyping to investigate patterns of TCR occurrence. The genetic ancestry cluster associated with self-reported Caucasian donors included over 80% of the roughly 390 genotyped donors. All discovery cohort repertoires had been generated using a single sequencing platform. Rather than drawing on any new phenotypic data, the later analysis identified candidate immune exposures from TCR beta sequences and the way those sequences occurred across donors. The number of typed donors differed by locus: roughly 620-630 for A, B, C, DRB1 and DQB1; approximately 530 for DQA1; some 610 for DPA1; and some 430 for DPB1. The study was designed to test whether signatures of past pathogen exposure could be identified by cataloging public T cell receptors. The study combined high-throughput TCR immunosequencing, statistical association of individual TCRs with disease status, and machine learning to predict cytomegalovirus infection status. A handful of DR-DQ haplotypes were handled as single units for association and clustering because linkage in the cohort was strong. Class I and class II HLA loci were covered by the typing at four-digit resolution. Beyond this particular receptor, the publication reports: The study gave a list of under 200 TCR beta chains associated with cytomegalovirus. Compared with equally common non-associated chains, HLA-associated TCR beta chains in a later analysis were more clonally expanded and had lower generation probabilities. It was suggested by the authors that the approach could potentially be generalized to other disease states and immunological phenotypes. According to a later analysis, parvovirus B19, influenza, CMV and Epstein-Barr virus appeared linked to several top co-occurrence clusters. The presence/absence analyses assumed that sequencing depth was roughly uniform across donors, and that assumption may not be true. In a later analysis, TCR association rates were found to vary across HLA loci, with the most associated TCRs seen for DRB1 alleles and the fewest for HLA-C alleles. Most CMV-associated TCR beta chains appeared to be HLA-restricted in a later analysis, and the HLA associations seemed to be driven largely by CMV exposure. Because counts were too low, roughly 16 rarely observed V segments, including chromosome 9 orphons, were left out of the earlier analysis of 587 of the donors. The only immune exposure information available for the cohort was CMV serostatus. In a later genetic analysis, a missense DCLRE1C variant was associated with V-gene and J-gene trimming of TCR beta chains, and the association was replicated in an independent cohort. HLA typing was unavailable for some donors at each locus, so association tests used only the typed subset. This cohort had only TCR beta chains sequenced, and the lack of alpha or paired-chain data limited which features could be detected. Linkage disequilibrium might explain the correlated functional status among segregating V segments, but an unknown experimental factor could not be ruled out. At a false discovery rate of 0.05, a later analysis linked around 17,000 TCR beta sequences to specific HLA alleles. The classifier was reported to diagnose cytomegalovirus status with high specificity and sensitivity in both the original cohort and the validation cohort. In a later genetic analysis, fewer N-insertions in productive TCRs were reported among donors in an Asian-associated ancestry cluster than the approximately 630-donor mean. The 87-base-pair reads could not distinguish some IMGT-functional V segments, including TRBV6-2 and TRBV6-3, so those segments were excluded. A further reported finding was that TCR beta sequences accurately predicted the HLA-A and HLA-B alleles for most subjects in the first cohort. When HLA alleles, especially DR and DQ, strongly co-occurred, attributing TCR associations to individual alleles was difficult. The sequencing pipeline was judged likely to have produced a cluster of highly shared sequence variants as a technical artifact. Three of the identified cytomegalovirus-associated TCR beta chains were confirmed in vitro to be specific for cytomegalovirus antigens. Broadly in line with IMGT annotations, most TCR beta V segments showed up in productive rearrangements about 90% or about 30% of the time in an earlier analysis of 450 to 600 of the donors. Across donors, most TCR sequences were observed very rarely, whereas some public TCRs were present in many individuals.

Regarding this clone: What antigen it recognizes has not been identified.

The cohort consisted of 650 to 700 healthy bone marrow donors. Cohort members were all nominally healthy when sampled, although unrecorded immune exposures were likely present. The donor was CMV seropositive and belonged to the group of more than 250 seropositive cohort members. A peripheral blood sample was provided by each donor, and peripheral blood mononuclear cells were used for TCR beta sequencing. The Qiagen DNeasy Blood Extraction Kit was used to extract genomic DNA from the blood cell samples. V is clipped by 1 base and J by 4 bases, and the sequence between their germline boundaries is 7 bases long. CDR1 SGHTA and CDR2 FQGNSA are derived from the germline V gene. Inclusive of the bounding cysteine and phenylalanine, the CDR3 is 13 residues long. Of the read, only the CDR3 DNA is kept; its 39 bases are in frame from base 1. The library was produced with the immunoSEQ multiplex PCR assay. The multiplex PCR relied on a mix of 60 forward primers for TCR Vbeta segments and 13 reverse primers for TCR Jbeta segments. Amplification of the CDR3 region of rearranged TCR beta genes was performed with a multiplex PCR assay on genomic DNA. Amplified TCR beta libraries were sequenced as 87-base-pair reads on the Illumina HiSeq System. The paper's data handling went like this. A later analysis counted approximately 76 million unique TCR beta chains across the 700 or so repertoires, and 10 million to 11 million of these chains were shared by at least two donors. Raw reads were error-corrected and collapsed into unique sequences by a nearest-neighbor algorithm in which closely related sequences were merged to remove PCR and sequencing errors. CDR3 sequences were aligned to IMGT reference sequences to assign V, D and J gene segments. For a sequence to be retained, a match of at least six nucleotides was required to both a V gene segment and a J gene segment. A rearrangement counted as productive if the CDR3 had no stop codons and remained in frame with V and J, and every other rearrangement counted as non-productive. Following IMGT convention, CDR3 was defined as the stretch from the second conserved V-encoded cysteine up to the conserved J-encoded phenylalanine. The earlier analysis of fewer than 700 of the donors excluded sequences that lacked an unambiguous match to a single V gene segment. In an earlier analysis of 587 of the donors, a V segment was called functional when productive rearrangements were above 56.7%, and segregating when the standard deviation between donors exceeded 5%. A statistical classification framework was built to diagnose cytomegalovirus status from the catalog of TCR beta chain sequences. In a later analysis, TCR nucleotide sequences were compared against IMGT/GENE-DB human TR gene sequences so that V and J genes could be assigned. Using the TCRdist pipeline, a later analysis assigned CDR3 sequences along with most-parsimonious VDJ recombination scenarios. In a later analysis, every TCR beta chain was defined by the combination of its CDR3 amino acid sequence and its V-gene family, and reads without a unique V-gene family were dropped. As a way to deal with suspected cross-contamination and a sequencing artifact, a later analysis dropped more than 500 nucleotide sequences that were highly shared and had low generation probability. For each public chain, a later analysis derived a clonal expansion index from normalized ranks of inferred template counts within each repertoire. In a later analysis, generation probabilities were computed with a VDJ recombination model fitted to out-of-frame rearrangements, and the resulting probabilities were checked against IGoR. Hypergeometric tests were used in a later analysis to score TCR-TCR, TCR-HLA and TCR-CMV co-occurrence, with a repertoire-size bias correction applied to the TCR pairs. In a later analysis, false discovery rates were estimated by permuting HLA or CMV assignments 20 times. In a later analysis, co-occurring TCRs were grouped with DBSCAN, and TCRdist sequence similarity was added when clustering was performed within HLA-allele-positive subsets. Repertoires with fewer than 30,000 or more than 120,000 public chains were left out of co-occurrence clustering, as were about five repertoires with anomalous nucleotide sharing. Entries here come from immuneACCESS through TCRdb and include only in-frame sequences with V and J called. Some clones fail to appear in such tables; in the studies checked, an unresolved V gene covers under half of the shortfall, and the cause of the remainder is unknown. V, J and clone size derive from that table, while D and trimming were established from the DNA sequence. The sample table holds 96,000 or so clones. Of the sample, about 5.9% is held by the ten largest clones.

The TCR sequence derives from a girl aged 10-17 years in good health and CMV-seropositive. The chain is assembled from TRBV7-2 and TRBJ1-1, with the D gene call left open. Sequences were obtained from PBMCs. This receptor carries the CDR3 CASSLDGSTEAFF. The nucleotide sequence reads as follows: TGTGCCAGCAGCTTAGATGGGAGCACTGAAGCTTTCTTT.